Below, 26 T cell receptor beta chains from the same sample are listed, as sequenced in a study of cytomegalovirus exposure and HLA in healthy donors (dated by TCRdb to about 2017). The library was produced with the immunoSEQ multiplex PCR assay. For the multiplex PCR, a mixture combining 60 forward primers for TCR Vbeta segments and 13 reverse primers for TCR Jbeta segments was used. TCRdb provides this immuneACCESS table in a form limited to in-frame rearrangements. Some clones are lacking; in checked studies, under half of them reflect an unresolved V gene, and why the rest are absent is not known. For this sample the table gives 200,000 to 300,000 clones, of which over 80% were detected only once. 5.4% of the sample is in the top ten clones. The specimen sequenced was PBMCs. The source is a woman aged 40 to 50 in good health and CMV-seropositive.

V is TRBV7-9 and J is TRBJ1-4; no reliable D call. Germline loops: CDR1 SEHNR, CDR2 FQNEAQ (reference sequence). Deletions cut 2 bases from V and 6 bases from J, with 10 bases between. The CDR3 is made up of 14 amino acids. This CDR3 reads CASSLRQEDEKLFF. The CDR3, as DNA: TGTGCCAGCAGCTTAAGGCAGGAGGATGAAAAACTGTTTTTT.

Only a few counts were recorded for this clone. The genes are TRBV5-4 and TRBJ2-1; D is uncertain. CDR3 length: 15 residues. V was clipped by 0 bases and J by 0 bases, with 7 bases between them. Per germline, CDR1 SGHNT and CDR2 YYREEE (reference sequence). The CDR3 DNA follows: TGTGCCAGCAGCTTGGGTCAGTCCTCCTACAATGAGCAGTTCTTC. It specifies CASSLGQSSYNEQFF. Based on the CDR3 plus reference TRBV5-4 and TRBJ2-1, the full variable domain is ETGVTQSPTHLIKTRGQQVTLRCSSQSGHNTVSWYQQALGQGPQFIFQYYREEENGRGNFPPRFSGLQFPNYSSELNVNALELDDSALYLCASSLGQSSYNEQFFGPGTRLTVL.

About this clone: Other DNA sequences in the sample encode the same CDR3. The rearrangement uses TRBV5-1 and TRBJ2-5, with a tentative D call TRBD2 (6 bases). This CDR3 has 14 residues. The germline CDR1 and CDR2 sequences are SGHRS and YFSETQ. Trimming took off 1 base at V and 1 base at J, with 8 bases between the two ends. The CDR3 sequence is CASSLSGGQETQYF. Written as DNA, the CDR3 is TGCGCCAGCAGCTTGTCCGGGGGCCAAGAGACCCAGTACTTC.

The V call is TRBV14, the J call TRBJ2-7, with D possibly being TRBD1 (5 bases). The ends were cut back, 5 bases at V and 6 bases at J, with 14 bases in the middle. The CDR3 totals 13 residues. In germline, CDR1 is SGHDN, CDR2 FVKESK. The CDR3 coding sequence is TGTGCCAGCAGCAATCTAGTAAGGGGCGAGCAGTACTTC. Its protein is CASSNLVRGEQYF.

Here the CDR3 reads CASSGNTEAFF. CDR3 bases: TGTGCCAGCAGCGGGAACACTGAAGCTTTCTTT. V is TRBV6-5 and J is TRBJ1-1; D is undetermined. The ends were cut back, 6 bases at V and 1 base at J, with 3 bases in the middle. The CDR3 runs to 11 residues. Germline lookup yields CDR1 MNHEY and CDR2 SVGAGI.

V gene TRBV4-2 combines with J gene TRBJ2-1; 10 nucleotides agree with TRBD2. CDR3 length equals 17 residues. Trimming took 1 base from V and 10 from J; bases not matched to a gene: 13. Germline CDR1 and CDR2: LGHNA and YNFKEQ. The CDR3 spells CASSQGASGGLGGEQFF. CDR3 sequence (DNA): TGTGCCAGCAGCCAAGGTGCTAGCGGGGGCCTCGGGGGAGAGCAGTTCTTC.

The rearrangement links TRBV4-2 to TRBJ2-3; TRBD2 agrees at 10 bases. This CDR3 has 17 residues. Germline-derived CDR1 and CDR2 are LGHNA and YNFKEQ. V lost 1 base and J lost 6; bases outside the gene matches: 10. CDR3 residues: CASSQAPSGGASDTQYF. DNA for the CDR3: TGTGCCAGCAGCCAAGCACCCAGCGGGGGGGCCTCTGATACGCAGTATTTT.

J is TRBJ2-7 and V is TRBV7-2; 12 bases align to TRBD2. V lost 4 bases to trimming and J lost 2 bases; unmatched junction nucleotides: 6. CDR1 SGHTA and CDR2 FQGNSA come from the germline V gene. The CDR3 sequence is 16 residues long. The CDR3 reads CASSSLTSGSPYEQYF. CDR3 in DNA: TGTGCCAGCAGCTCACTGACTAGCGGGAGCCCCTACGAGCAGTACTTC.

The J gene is TRBJ1-1, the V gene TRBV6-5, with unresolved D. The CDR3 has 11 amino acids. The V end was cut by 6 bases, the J end by 5 bases, with 7 bases between. The germline gives CDR1 MNHEY, CDR2 SVGAGI. CDR3 in amino acids: CASRTGTEAFF. The CDR3, as DNA: TGTGCCAGCAGGACCGGGACTGAAGCTTTCTTT.

V is TRBV7-9 and J is TRBJ2-7; tentative D call: TRBD1 (5 bases). The germline CDR1 and CDR2 sequences are SEHNR and FQNEAQ (reference sequence). The V end was cut by 3 bases, the J end by 6 bases, with 9 bases between. The CDR3 runs 12 residues. CDR3 bases: TGTGCCAGCAGCTTCAGGGCTTCCGAGCAGTACTTC. Its protein is CASSFRASEQYF.

This chain links TRBV27 with TRBJ1-1; the D is unclear. This CDR3 is 11 amino acids long. V was pared by 2 bases and J by 11 bases, with 9 bases between. Germline-derived CDR1 and CDR2 are MNHEY and SMNVEV (reference sequence). CDR3 DNA sequence: TGTGCCAGCAGTTTAGGTAATGAGGCTTTCTTT. The encoded protein is CASSLGNEAFF.

This clone occurred once. This CDR3 is CASSVRRGVSSYNSPLHF. CDR3 nucleotide sequence: TGTGCCAGTAGTGTGCGACGGGGGGTTAGCTCCTATAATTCACCCCTCCACTTT. The chain combines TRBV19 with TRBJ1-6; TRBD1 is a possible D gene (5 bases). Trimming shortened V by 5 bases and J by 0 bases, and 17 bases separated the two germline ends. Looked up from germline, CDR1 is LNHDA and CDR2 is SQIVND (reference sequence). There are 18 residues in the CDR3.

On this clone: The junction shows a germline mismatch at one end, possibly a read error. The chain carries TRBV7-7 and TRBJ2-5; TRBD2 aligns across 12 bases. The CDR3 has 16 residues. The germline gives CDR1 SSHAT, CDR2 FNYEAQ (reference sequence). CDR3 in amino acids: CASSLLAGGPQETQYF. CDR3 DNA: TGTGCTAGCAGCCTACTAGCGGGAGGTCCCCAAGAGACCCAGTACTTC.

V gene TRBV6-4 combines with J gene TRBJ2-5, with D possibly TRBD1 on 6 matching bases. The J call may be incorrect, as the DNA end agrees better with TRBJ2-7. The germline V gene has CDR1 MRHNA and CDR2 SNTAGT. This CDR3 has 12 amino acids. The CDR3 DNA is TGTGCCAGCAAGTCACAGGGCCACGAGCAGTACTTC. The encoded protein is CASKSQGHEQYF.

This chain joins TRBV27 and TRBJ1-5, with D maybe TRBD1 (5 bases). The V gene lost 5 bases and the J gene lost 7 bases, with 24 bases spanning the gap. CDR1 MNHEY and CDR2 SMNVEV come from the germline V gene (reference sequence). The CDR3 runs to 17 residues. CDR3 loop: CASSGRGGPNVRQPQHF. The CDR3 coding sequence is TGTGCCAGCAGTGGGAGGGGAGGCCCCAACGTGCGCCAGCCCCAGCATTTT.

The chain couples TRBV5-6 to TRBJ1-4, with TRBD1 as a possible D gene (5 bases). CDR3 length: 16 amino acids. V was cut by 0 bases and J by 5 bases, with 14 bases left in between. CDR1 and CDR2 from the germline V gene are SGHDT and YYEEEE. The CDR3 nucleotides are TGTGCCAGCAGCTTGGGGGGAGGGGCCGCCAATGAAAAACTGTTTTTT. Protein sequence: CASSLGGGAANEKLFF.

The chain couples TRBV11-2 to TRBJ1-2, with 8 nucleotides matching TRBD1. The length of the CDR3 is 16 residues. Trimming cost V 5 bases and J 5 bases; bases outside gene matches: 13. Germline values: CDR1 SGHAT, CDR2 FQNNGV. The CDR3 loop reads CASSLGQGLSRYGYTF. The CDR3 region has the DNA TGTGCCAGCAGCCTAGGACAGGGACTCTCGAGATATGGCTACACCTTC.

V usage is TRBV19 and J usage is TRBJ2-6, with D possibly TRBD2 on 7 matching bases. The CDR3 extends over 21 amino acids. V lost 4 bases and J 0 bases, leaving 25 bases between the germline ends. Germline loops: CDR1 LNHDA, CDR2 SQIVND (reference sequence). The CDR3 reads CASSTFRPRGGPSSGANVLTF. Written as DNA, the CDR3 is TGTGCCAGTAGTACATTTCGTCCAAGGGGGGGACCTAGCTCTGGGGCCAACGTCCTGACTTTC. The whole variable domain, remainder taken from reference TRBV19 and TRBJ2-6, is DGGITQSPKYLFRKEGQNVTLSCEQNLNHDAMYWYRQDPGQGLRLIYYSQIVNDFQKGDIAEGYSVSREKKESFPLTVTSAQKNPTAFYLCASSTFRPRGGPSSGANVLTFGAGSRLTVL.

The rearrangement uses TRBV6-5 and TRBJ1-2; no reliable D call. Germline CDR1 MNHEY, CDR2 SVGAGI. This CDR3 is 13 amino acids long. The ends were cut back, 2 bases at V and 4 bases at J, with 8 bases in the middle. CDR3 nucleotides: TGTGCCAGCAGTTACGAGGTTGCCTATGGCTACACCTTC. It yields the protein CASSYEVAYGYTF.

This clone was recorded only once. The V gene is TRBV2, the J gene TRBJ1-4; 7 bases are a match to TRBD1. The CDR3 has 12 amino acids. Germline CDR1 is SNHLY and CDR2 is FYNNEI. The V segment lost 7 bases and the J segment 6 bases; nucleotides outside the gene matches: 2. Here the CDR3 DNA reads TGTGCCAGCAACAGGGGCTATGAAAAACTGTTTTTT. Protein sequence: CASNRGYEKLFF. The complete variable domain, with remaining parts taken from reference TRBV2 and TRBJ1-4, reads EPEVTQTPSHQVTQMGQEVILRCVPISNHLYFYWYRQILGQKVEFLVSFYNNEISEKSEIFDDQFSVERPDGSNFTLKIRSTKLEDSAMYFCASNRGYEKLFFGSGTQLSVL.

The chain is built from TRBV5-6 and TRBJ1-1; D perhaps matches TRBD1 (5 bases). The CDR3 has 15 residues. The V gene lost 0 bases and the J gene lost 6 bases, with 15 bases spanning the gap. CDR1 is SGHDT and CDR2 is YYEEEE in the germline V gene. The CDR3 DNA follows: TGTGCCAGCAGCTTGGAAGGGCGACAGCACCCTGAAGCTTTCTTT. This encodes CASSLEGRQHPEAFF. The complete variable domain, with remaining parts taken from reference TRBV5-6 and TRBJ1-1, reads DAGVTQSPTHLIKTRGQQVTLRCSPKSGHDTVSWYQQALGQGPQFIFQYYEEEERQRGNFPDRFSGHQFPNYSSELNVNALLLGDSALYLCASSLEGRQHPEAFFGQGTRLTVV.

V gene TRBV7-3 combines with J gene TRBJ1-1; D remains unclear. This CDR3 contains 15 residues. Between the trimmed V and J ends, which lost 2 bases and 1 base, there was a span of 11 bases. CDR1 is SGHTA and CDR2 is FQGTGA in the germline V gene. The CDR3 DNA is TGTGCCAGCAGCTTAGATCCCGGGTGGAACACTGAAGCTTTCTTT. As protein: CASSLDPGWNTEAFF.

The chain combines TRBV5-1 with TRBJ1-2, with TRBD1 identical over 10 bases. The trim removed 4 bases at V and 13 bases at J, leaving 25 bases unmatched. The germline V gene has CDR1 SGHRS and CDR2 YFSETQ. This CDR3 comprises 18 residues. CDR3 coding DNA: TGCGCCAGCAGCCCCGGTGACCCGGGACAGGGGCGTTCACAGTCGCTCACCTTC. It encodes CASSPGDPGQGRSQSLTF.

The chain has TRBV7-9 and TRBJ2-4, with D perhaps matching TRBD2 (5 bases). CDR1 is SEHNR, CDR2 FQNEAQ, per germline (reference sequence). The V gene lost 4 bases and the J gene lost 3 bases, with 16 bases spanning the gap. The CDR3 is 16 residues long. This chain's CDR3 is CASSSPTGDIKNIQYF. Here the CDR3 DNA reads TGTGCCAGCAGCTCTCCAACCGGGGATATCAAAAACATTCAGTACTTC.

This clone was detected only a few times. The gene calls are TRBV2 and TRBJ1-2; tentative D call: TRBD1 (5 bases). This CDR3 has 14 residues. V was clipped by 3 bases and J by 7 bases, with 15 bases between them. CDR1 and CDR2 from the germline V gene are SNHLY and FYNNEI. This CDR3 reads CASSEWGVYTGYTF. CDR3 coding DNA: TGTGCCAGCAGTGAGTGGGGGGTATATACTGGCTACACCTTC.

The V call is TRBV10-3, the J call TRBJ2-5; 7 bases are a match to TRBD2. Germline CDR1 and CDR2: ENHRY and SYGVKD. The J segment lost 2 bases and the V segment lost 2 bases, leaving 11 bases of the junction unmatched. This CDR3 has 17 amino acids. CDR3 nucleotides: TGTGCCATCAGTGAGACCTGGGCCAGCGGGGAACAAGAGACCCAGTACTTC. This translates into CAISETWASGEQETQYF.